This is a list of T cell receptor beta chains from one sample in a study of blood T cell repertoires in COVID-19. The data were produced by immunoSEQ multiplex PCR, yet TCRdb's version contains in-frame clones alone and is incomplete. The sample lists around 250,000 clones; around nine tenths were seen once. Sequencing was performed on peripheral blood. Receptor source: a woman aged 70 to 79 with active or convalescent COVID-19. The CDR3 runs from the conserved cysteine through the conserved F or W. D genes are given only for firm matches. Clone size appears in some rows only: once, few, many, or a class for an expanded clone.

v_call: TRBV24-1; clone_size: NA; d_call: NA; j_call: TRBJ1-5; cdr3_aa: CATSDAVLSNQPQHF; cdr3_nt: TGTGCCACCAGTGATGCGGTCCTTAGCAATCAGCCCCAGCATTTT
v_call: TRBV27; clone_size: NA; d_call: NA; j_call: TRBJ1-4; cdr3_aa: CASSLRPGVYEKLFF; cdr3_nt: TGTGCCAGCAGTTTGAGGCCGGGGGTGTATGAAAAACTGTTTTTT
v_call: TRBV10-1; clone_size: NA; d_call: NA; j_call: TRBJ1-1; cdr3_aa: CASSEAGLGTEAFF; cdr3_nt: TGCGCCAGCAGTGAGGCAGGGTTGGGGACTGAAGCTTTCTTT
v_call: TRBV6-5; clone_size: NA; d_call: TRBD1; j_call: TRBJ1-3; cdr3_aa: CASSRTGLGNTIYF; cdr3_nt: TGTGCCAGCAGCAGGACAGGCCTAGGGAACACCATATATTTT
v_call: TRBV19; clone_size: NA; d_call: NA; j_call: TRBJ2-1; cdr3_aa: CASSIRVPGALAYNEQFF; cdr3_nt: TGTGCCAGTAGTATAAGGGTCCCAGGGGCCCTCGCCTACAATGAGCAGTTCTTC
v_call: TRBV6-2/TRBV6-3; clone_size: NA; d_call: NA; j_call: TRBJ1-2; cdr3_aa: CASSPPENYGYTF; cdr3_nt: TGTGCCAGCAGTCCCCCGGAGAACTATGGCTACACCTTC
v_call: TRBV5-8; clone_size: NA; d_call: NA; j_call: TRBJ1-1; cdr3_aa: CASSLNRNTEAFF; cdr3_nt: TGTGCCAGCAGTTTGAACAGGAACACTGAAGCTTTCTTT
v_call: TRBV5-1; clone_size: NA; d_call: NA; j_call: TRBJ2-2; cdr3_aa: CASSLSGRDTGELFF; cdr3_nt: TGCGCCAGCAGCTTGTCCGGGAGAGACACCGGGGAGCTGTTTTTT
v_call: TRBV5-1; clone_size: NA; d_call: NA; j_call: TRBJ1-4; cdr3_aa: CASTLTGTPGVGEKLFF; cdr3_nt: TGCGCCAGCACCCTGACCGGGACACCGGGCGTTGGGGAAAAACTGTTTTTT
v_call: TRBV7-2; clone_size: NA; d_call: NA; j_call: TRBJ1-1; cdr3_aa: CASSLRQGTEAFF; cdr3_nt: TGTGCCAGCAGCTTAAGGCAGGGGACTGAAGCTTTCTTT
v_call: TRBV7-8; clone_size: NA; d_call: TRBD1; j_call: TRBJ2-7; cdr3_aa: CASSLDRGKSLSRFFYEQYF; cdr3_nt: TGTGCCAGCAGCCTCGACAGGGGAAAGTCTTTGAGTCGGTTTTTCTACGAGCAGTACTTC
v_call: TRBV12-5; clone_size: NA; d_call: NA; j_call: TRBJ2-3; cdr3_aa: CASTRSGWPDTQYF; cdr3_nt: TGTGCTAGCACCAGGTCAGGGTGGCCAGATACGCAGTATTTT
v_call: TRBV9; clone_size: NA; d_call: NA; j_call: TRBJ1-4; cdr3_aa: CASSVAGNTNEKLFF; cdr3_nt: TGTGCCAGCAGCGTAGCGGGTAATACTAATGAAAAACTGTTTTTT
v_call: TRBV7-9; clone_size: NA; d_call: NA; j_call: TRBJ2-5; cdr3_aa: CASRPGWRDGQETQYF; cdr3_nt: TGTGCCAGCAGACCGGGTTGGAGAGACGGGCAAGAGACCCAGTACTTC
v_call: TRBV10-2; clone_size: NA; d_call: TRBD2; j_call: TRBJ2-7; cdr3_aa: CASSPGTSGEQYF; cdr3_nt: TGCGCCAGCAGTCCCGGGACTAGCGGCGAGCAGTACTTC
v_call: TRBV7-3; clone_size: NA; d_call: TRBD2; j_call: TRBJ2-5; cdr3_aa: CASSSGLAGVQETQYF; cdr3_nt: TGTGCCAGCAGCTCGGGACTAGCGGGGGTTCAAGAGACCCAGTACTTC
v_call: TRBV9; clone_size: NA; d_call: TRBD2; j_call: TRBJ2-1; cdr3_aa: CASSVASGYNEQFF; cdr3_nt: TGTGCCAGCAGCGTAGCTAGCGGGTACAATGAGCAGTTCTTC
v_call: TRBV9; clone_size: NA; d_call: TRBD1; j_call: TRBJ2-1; cdr3_aa: CASSVEGTGGLAGEQFF; cdr3_nt: TGTGCCAGCAGCGTAGAGGGGACAGGGGGACTAGCAGGTGAGCAGTTCTTC
v_call: TRBV18; clone_size: NA; d_call: TRBD2; j_call: TRBJ2-2; cdr3_aa: CASSRPSGGSDPGELFF; cdr3_nt: TGTGCCAGCTCACGTCCTAGCGGGGGGTCCGACCCCGGGGAGCTGTTTTTT
v_call: TRBV5-1; clone_size: NA; d_call: NA; j_call: TRBJ1-2; cdr3_aa: CASSLGEYGYTF; cdr3_nt: TGCGCCAGCAGCTTGGGAGAATATGGCTACACCTTC
v_call: TRBV12-3/TRBV12-4; clone_size: NA; d_call: TRBD2; j_call: TRBJ2-3; cdr3_aa: CASSLRLADTQYF; cdr3_nt: TGTGCCAGCAGCCTCAGACTAGCGGATACGCAGTATTTT
v_call: TRBV5-6; clone_size: NA; d_call: NA; j_call: TRBJ2-3; cdr3_aa: CASSLRGAGTDTQYF; cdr3_nt: TGTGCCAGCAGCTTACGGGGGGCTGGCACAGATACGCAGTATTTT
v_call: TRBV29-1; clone_size: once; d_call: TRBD1; j_call: TRBJ1-1; cdr3_aa: CSVESGGRNTEAFF; cdr3_nt: TGCAGCGTTGAGTCAGGGGGCCGGAACACTGAAGCTTTCTTT
v_call: TRBV19; clone_size: NA; d_call: TRBD1; j_call: TRBJ1-5; cdr3_aa: CASSSRQGSNQPQHF; cdr3_nt: TGTGCCAGTAGTAGCCGACAGGGTAGCAATCAGCCCCAGCATTTT
v_call: TRBV6-5; clone_size: NA; d_call: TRBD1; j_call: TRBJ1-5; cdr3_aa: CASISTGIYQPQHF; cdr3_nt: TGTGCCAGCATATCGACAGGGATCTACCAGCCCCAGCATTTT
v_call: TRBV5-1; clone_size: NA; d_call: NA; j_call: TRBJ2-6; cdr3_aa: CASSTGSSGANVLTF; cdr3_nt: TGCGCCAGCTCTACAGGGTCATCGGGGGCCAACGTCCTGACTTTC
v_call: TRBV20-1; clone_size: NA; d_call: NA; j_call: TRBJ1-5; cdr3_aa: CSASVDRTILSPQHF; cdr3_nt: TGCAGTGCTAGTGTTGACAGAACCATTTTATCGCCCCAGCATTTT
v_call: TRBV18; clone_size: NA; d_call: NA; j_call: TRBJ1-1; cdr3_aa: CASSPLVGVTEAFF; cdr3_nt: TGTGCCAGCTCACCATTGGTAGGGGTCACTGAAGCTTTCTTT